This TCR beta chain appears in the sequencing data of a study of cytomegalovirus exposure and HLA in healthy donors. The study's findings and limits: Presence/absence results assume similar sequencing depth per donor, which may not hold. On later analysis, the bulk of CMV-associated TCR beta chains appeared to be HLA-restricted. According to an earlier analysis, most TCR beta V segments yielded productive rearrangements about 90% or about 30% of the time.

Comments on this clone: Its antigen is as yet unknown.

The primer mix had 60 Vbeta and 13 Jbeta primers. The table came from immunoSEQ multiplex PCR; TCRdb's copy has only in-frame clones and leaves some out. This repertoire comprises roughly 57,000 clones; its ten largest clones make up 9.5% to 15%. Despite likely unrecorded immune exposures, the donors were nominally healthy at the time of sampling. Input material: PBMCs. The receptor comes from a woman aged 30 to 39 in good health and CMV-seropositive.

The CDR3 DNA reads as TGCGCCAGCAGCCCAGCAACTAGCAGGGACAATGAGCAGTTCTTC. Translation gives CASSPATSRDNEQFF. The chain links TRBV4-1 to TRBJ2-1; tentative D call: TRBD2 (6 bases). Trimming shortened V by 4 bases and J by 5 bases, and 15 bases separated the two germline ends. CDR1 is MGHRA, CDR2 YSYEKL, per germline. The CDR3 extends over 15 amino acids.